This record looks at one TCR beta chain sequence and its context. The antigen remains undetermined. The data derive from a study of T cell responses to AZD1222 COVID-19 vaccine. The study's findings and limits: Most donors were white British, females outnumbered males, and clonal diversity was possibly underestimated.

This table comes from immunoSEQ multiplex PCR, and its TCRdb copy is limited to in-frame clones, with some not included. Among about 140,000 clones listed, over 85% were seen once. V lost 3 bases to trimming and J lost 3 bases, with 15 bases between them. From germline, CDR1 is MNHNS and CDR2 SASEGT. The length of the CDR3 is 16 residues. The chain joins TRBV6-1 to TRBJ2-4, with D perhaps matching TRBD2 (7 bases). This sequence originates from an adult in good health. The source material was peripheral blood, sampled on day 0 of MenACWY control vaccination. CDR3: CASSDRPGEGKNIQYF. DNA for the CDR3: TGTGCCAGCAGTGACCGCCCAGGGGAGGGCAAAAACATTCAGTACTTC.